The clone carrying this TCR beta chain was counted between two and nine times. No antigen is known for it. The CDR3 has 13 amino acids. V lost 6 bases and J lost 5, with 14 bases in between. The V gene's germline CDR1 is DFQATT and CDR2 SNEGSKA (reference sequence). Each CDR3 protein gets one entry after TCRdb re-called the 5' RACE reads with MiXCR. The table has 750,000 to 850,000 distinct CDR3 sequences, around 11% seen once. The sample comes from a study of CD8 T cells in ankylosing spondylitis. Overall study findings and caveats: A motif in TCR beta, a set of seven to nine highly homologous variants, appeared characteristic of ankylosing spondylitis blood.

The source is a male donor with ankylosing spondylitis. The source material was blood, either unsorted or a sorted T cell fraction (not recorded which). J is TRBJ2-1 and V is TRBV20-1; D is unresolved. CDR3 sequence: CSAPLWSNNEQFF. The CDR3 nucleotides are TGCAGTGCCCCGCTTTGGTCTAACAATGAGCAGTTCTTC.